The 20 T cell receptor beta chains listed next were all sequenced from one sample in a study of OX40 agonist ivuxolimab in advanced cancers. Here immunoSEQ multiplex PCR was the method, and the copy in TCRdb shows in-frame clones only, minus some. The table has approximately 88,000 clones, around nine tenths seen once. Sequences were derived from CD4+ or CD8+ T cells sorted from blood, sampled in a trial of the OX40 agonist ivuxolimab. These receptors came from an adult with an advanced solid tumor such as melanoma, head and neck, liver or kidney cancer.

The chain couples TRBV11-2 to TRBJ2-2, with a possible D match to TRBD1 (6 bases). Per germline, CDR1 SGHAT and CDR2 FQNNGV. Trimming removed 2 bases from V and 6 bases from J, with 13 bases in between. The CDR3 contains 15 residues. The CDR3 loop is CASSLSSNRAGELFF. The CDR3 nucleotides are TGTGCCAGCAGCTTATCTTCTAACAGGGCCGGGGAGCTGTTTTTT.

The chain has TRBV30 and TRBJ2-5; either TRBD1 or TRBD2 may fit D (5 bases each). CDR1 is GTSNPN, CDR2 SVGIG, per germline (reference sequence). The V and J ends lost 5 bases and 5 bases respectively, with 15 bases between them. The CDR3 spans 13 residues. The CDR3 protein is CAWGVGLAETQYF. The CDR3 DNA sequence: TGTGCCTGGGGGGTGGGGCTAGCTGAGACCCAGTACTTC.

The chain links TRBV7-9 to TRBJ1-2; D gene uncertain. V was pared by 3 bases and J by 5 bases, with 10 bases between. The CDR3 has 13 residues. Germline V gives CDR1 SEHNR, CDR2 FQNEAQ (reference sequence). The DNA for the CDR3 is TGTGCCAGCAGCTTCGTCGGCGGGTATGGCTACACCTTC. Its translation is CASSFVGGYGYTF.

This chain connects TRBV6-4 to TRBJ1-2, with 9 bases matching TRBD1. J gave up 4 bases and V 3 bases, and 6 bases lay outside the gene matches. From germline, CDR1 is MRHNA and CDR2 SNTAGT. The CDR3 loop spans 15 amino acids. The DNA of the CDR3 is TGTGCCAGCAGTGAAGGGACAGGGCCTTTCTATGGCTACACCTTC. As protein: CASSEGTGPFYGYTF.

This clone appeared once. This chain joins TRBV4-3 and TRBJ1-3; the D is unclear. Germline-derived CDR1 and CDR2 are LGHNA and YSLEER. This CDR3 spans 16 amino acids. Trimming stripped 2 bases from V and 0 bases from J, with 11 bases between. CDR3 nucleotides: TGCGCCAGCAGCCAACAACAGTGGGGCTCTGGAAACACCATATATTTT. Protein: CASSQQQWGSGNTIYF.

Worth noting for this clone: Other DNA sequences within the sample encode an identical CDR3. The chain carries TRBV25-1 and TRBJ2-3; D is uncertain. The CDR3 totals 11 residues. Per germline, CDR1 MGHDK and CDR2 SYGVNS. Trimming left V 4 bases short and J 4 bases short, with 3 bases between. CDR3 region: CASSVADTQYF. CDR3 in DNA: TGTGCCAGCAGTGTGGCAGATACGCAGTATTTT.

By its share, this clone is medium-sized. CDR3 sequence reads: CAWNRQGGTYMNTEAFF. The CDR3, as DNA: TGTGCCTGGAATAGACAGGGGGGAACCTACATGAACACTGAAGCTTTCTTT. The chain carries TRBV30 and TRBJ1-1; 9 nucleotides align to TRBD1. CDR3 length equals 17 residues. Germline lookup yields CDR1 GTSNPN and CDR2 SVGIG (reference sequence). After removal of 4 bases from V and 0 bases from J, the junction contained 12 bases not matched to a gene.

The chain combines TRBV19 with TRBJ1-5; the match to TRBD1 covers 7 bases. CDR1 and CDR2 (germline): LNHDA, SQIVND (reference sequence). There are 14 residues in the CDR3. Germline trimming cut 7 bases from V and 2 bases from J; bases unmatched to any gene: 5. CDR3 region: CASNPTGGNQPQHF. The DNA of the CDR3 is TGTGCCAGTAACCCAACAGGGGGCAATCAGCCCCAGCATTTT.

This clone was found a few times. The V call is TRBV10-2, the J call TRBJ1-2; D not resolved. The germline V gene has CDR1 WSHSY and CDR2 SAAADI. CDR3 length: 13 residues. Trimming left V 9 bases short and J 2 bases short, with 13 bases between. The CDR3 is CASTEGPNYGYTF. The CDR3 coding sequence is TGCGCCAGTACCGAAGGACCAAACTATGGCTACACCTTC.

The J gene is TRBJ2-7, the V gene TRBV2; a possible D gene is TRBD1 (6 bases). The germline V and J ends were trimmed by 5 bases and 6 bases, with 14 bases remaining between them. The CDR3 runs to 13 residues. Germline V CDR1 and CDR2: SNHLY, FYNNEI. CDR3 sequence (DNA): TGTGCCAGCAGTACAGGGTTAGGTGGCGAGCAGTACTTC. Translated, it gives CASSTGLGGEQYF.

For the CDR3, the DNA is TGTGCCAGCTCCCCCTGGAGGGAAAATTCACCCCTCCACTTT. This codes for CASSPWRENSPLHF. The chain couples TRBV27 to TRBJ1-6; D uncertain. The CDR3 has 14 residues. Trimming took 8 bases from V and 7 from J, leaving 15 bases between them. The V gene's germline CDR1 is MNHEY and CDR2 SMNVEV (reference sequence).

The chain carries TRBV6-5 and TRBJ2-7, with D unresolved. Deletions cut 8 bases from V and 2 bases from J, with 16 bases between. The CDR3 covers 14 residues. In germline, CDR1 is MNHEY, CDR2 SVGAGI. Written as DNA, the CDR3 is TGTGCCAGCGAGGCGGACGGATTCCCCTACGAGCAGTACTTC. Its protein product is CASEADGFPYEQYF.

The V gene is TRBV30, the J gene TRBJ1-4; 8 nucleotides align to TRBD1. V was clipped by 1 base and J by 4 bases; unmatched bases: 2. The CDR3 covers 14 residues. Per germline, CDR1 GTSNPN and CDR2 SVGIG (reference sequence). The CDR3 DNA reads as TGTGCCTGGAGTGCGACAGGGGTTAATGAAAAACTGTTTTTT. Translated: CAWSATGVNEKLFF.

V gene TRBV19 combines with J gene TRBJ2-2; 9 bases are a match to TRBD1. This CDR3 has 17 amino acids. V was clipped by 5 bases and J by 1 base; unmatched bases: 8. CDR1 is LNHDA, CDR2 SQIVND, per germline (reference sequence). The CDR3 loop reads CASSFLGQGGNTGELFF. CDR3 nucleotide sequence: TGTGCCAGTAGTTTTCTGGGACAGGGTGGGAACACCGGGGAGCTGTTTTTT.

The gene calls are TRBV6-4 and TRBJ2-1; 13 bases line up with TRBD2. The CDR3 sequence is 15 residues long. Germline V lookup: CDR1 MRHNA, CDR2 SNTAGT. J was trimmed by 7 bases and V by 5 bases; bases with no gene match: 5. CDR3 amino acids: CASSRLAGGRNEQFF. The CDR3 DNA reads as TGTGCCAGCAGTCGACTAGCGGGAGGAAGAAATGAGCAGTTCTTC.

The chain links TRBV11-2 to TRBJ2-7; D may correspond to TRBD1 or TRBD2 (5 bases each). Trimming cost V 5 bases and J 3 bases, with 17 bases left between them. This CDR3 contains 15 residues. From germline, CDR1 is SGHAT and CDR2 FQNNGV. The CDR3 protein is CASSPLGVGIYEQYF. The CDR3 DNA follows: TGTGCCAGCAGCCCCCTAGGGGTCGGGATCTACGAGCAGTACTTC.

The count of this clone is one. The rearrangement uses TRBV12-5 and TRBJ2-3, with 9 bases lining up with TRBD2. CDR1 LGHNT and CDR2 FRNRAP come from the germline V gene. The CDR3 is made up of 15 amino acids. The J segment lost 3 bases and the V segment lost 4 bases, leaving 5 bases of the junction unmatched. The CDR3: CASGSPSGETDTQYF. CDR3 bases: TGTGCTAGTGGTTCCCCTAGCGGGGAGACAGATACGCAGTATTTT. Based on the CDR3 plus reference TRBV12-5 and TRBJ2-3, the full variable domain is DARVTQTPRHKVTEMGQEVTMRCQPILGHNTVFWYRQTMMQGLELLAYFRNRAPLDDSGMPKDRFSAEMPDATLATLKIQPSEPRDSAVYFCASGSPSGETDTQYFGPGTRLTVL.

DNA of the CDR3: TGTGCCAGCAGATGGAGTAGCGGGTCCCAAAATAAGCAGTTCTTC. It translates to CASRWSSGSQNKQFF. The genes are TRBV6-5 and TRBJ2-1, with TRBD2 matching 7 bases. The junction had 16 bases not matched to a gene; V was cut back by 6 bases and J by 11 bases. The CDR3 consists of 15 residues. Germline V gene data show CDR1 as MNHEY and CDR2 as SVGAGI.

This sequence joins TRBV6-1 and TRBJ2-7; D ambiguous. CDR1 and CDR2 (germline): MNHNS, SASEGT. The CDR3 runs 14 residues. Trimming shortened V by 1 base and J by 3 bases, and 10 bases separated the two germline ends. CDR3 in DNA: TGTGCCAGCAGTGAAGGGCTGGGGAACTACGAGCAGTACTTC. Protein product: CASSEGLGNYEQYF.

The chain joins TRBV5-6 to TRBJ1-6, with D hard to call. Germline V lookup: CDR1 SGHDT, CDR2 YYEEEE. Trimming removed 0 bases from V and 10 bases from J, with 14 bases in between. This CDR3 has 15 amino acids. The DNA for the CDR3 is TGTGCCAGCAGCTTGGGTCGGGGAGCCATGTCACCCCTCCACTTT. This translates into CASSLGRGAMSPLHF.